The 27 T cell receptor beta chains reported below all come from one sample, sequenced in a study of tumor-infiltrating lymphocytes in primary liver carcinoma. A primer in the constant region served to generate TCR beta cDNA from approximately 450 ng of total RNA. What produced the TCR beta libraries was three nested multiplex PCR rounds using slightly modified ARM-PCR. TRBV1-TRBV30 forward and Cbeta reverse primers drove the first two roughly 10-cycle rounds. TCRdb re-called the multiplex PCR reads through MiXCR, storing one row per CDR3 protein. The table records about 320,000 distinct CDR3 sequences, about three fifths of them present only once. Unsorted whole blood yielded the blood RNA, and germline DNA was also extracted. Material: peripheral blood. Receptors were obtained from a woman aged 25 to 39 with primary liver carcinoma and hepatitis B virus infection.

As concerns this clonotype: One end of the junction fails to match germline, which may point to a read error. The V gene is TRBV12-3 or TRBV12-4, the J gene TRBJ2-7, with unresolved D. This CDR3 has 11 amino acids. As DNA, the CDR3 is TGTGGCAGCAGCAATTCATACAAGCAGTACTTC. Protein: CGSSNSYKQYF.

This clonotype was seen at least ten times. The chain carries TRBV29-1 and TRBJ2-5; D may be TRBD2 (7 bases). The CDR3 is 12 amino acids. Between the trimmed V and J ends, which lost 8 bases and 4 bases, there was a span of 14 bases. Germline CDR1 reads SQVTM; CDR2 reads ANQGSEA. CDR3 DNA: TGCAGCTTCGGAGGGGGGGGAGAGACCCAGTACTTC. Its translation: CSFGGGGETQYF.

Turning to this clonotype: At one end the junction does not follow the germline gene, possibly because of a read error. The chain joins TRBV4-1 to TRBJ1-5, with 12 positions matching TRBD1. CDR3 length equals 16 residues. Germline loops: CDR1 MGHRA, CDR2 YSYEKL. The chain's CDR3 is CASSRGLGQGAQPLHF. Here the CDR3 DNA reads TGCGCCAGCAGCCGCGGGTTGGGACAGGGGGCTCAGCCCCTGCATTTT.

Regarding this clonotype: The CDR3 ends on some other residue instead of the conserved phenylalanine or tryptophan, so this is likely a read error. V gene TRBV6-5 combines with J gene TRBJ1-6, with D possibly TRBD1 on 6 matching bases. In germline, CDR1 is MNHEY, CDR2 SVGAGI. Trimming removed 7 bases at V and 0 bases at J, with 13 bases between. This CDR3 contains 16 residues. The CDR3 nucleotides read TGTGCCAGCAACCAGGGGATTAGCTCCTATAATTCACCCCTCCACTCT. Its translation is CASNQGISSYNSPLHS.

The V gene is TRBV6-6, the J gene TRBJ2-3, with a tentative D call TRBD2 (5 bases). This CDR3 comprises 15 residues. Germline V gene lookup returns CDR1 MNHNY and CDR2 SVGAGI (reference sequence). Between the trimmed V and J ends, which lost 2 bases and 4 bases, there was a span of 13 bases. The CDR3 sequence is CASSYDWTWSDTQYF. CDR3 in DNA: TGTGCCAGCAGTTACGACTGGACTTGGTCAGATACGCAGTATTTT.

This clonotype was detected ten times or more. The V gene is TRBV6-2 or TRBV6-3, the J gene TRBJ2-7; no clear D gene. Trimming pared 5 bases from V and 0 bases from J, leaving 14 bases between. The CDR3 sequence is 15 residues long. CDR1 MNHEY and CDR2 SVGEGT come from the germline V gene. CDR3 sequence reads: CASSKGLSISYEQYF. In DNA form, the CDR3 reads TGTGCCAGCAGTAAGGGTTTGAGTATCTCCTACGAGCAGTACTTC.

This clonotype was found once. In DNA form, the CDR3 reads TGTGCCAGCAGCACCAAGGTCCCCGGCTACACCTTC. Its translation is CASSTKVPGYTF. The rearrangement uses TRBV28 and TRBJ1-2; D is unclear. The CDR3 has 12 residues. V dropped 6 bases and J dropped 8 bases, with 13 bases sitting between them. CDR1 is MDHEN and CDR2 is SYDVKM in the germline V gene.

This clonotype was detected only a few times. The genes are TRBV6-2 or TRBV6-3 and TRBJ1-2, with 7 nucleotides matching TRBD1. The J segment lost 4 bases and the V segment lost 5 bases, leaving 10 bases of the junction unmatched. Looked up from germline, CDR1 is MNHEY and CDR2 is SVGEGT. The CDR3 is made up of 15 amino acids. CDR3 residues: CASSQPGQAAYGYTF. The CDR3 DNA follows: TGTGCCAGCAGTCAACCAGGACAGGCGGCCTATGGCTACACCTTC.

The chain employs TRBV19 and TRBJ2-1; D not certain. V lost 5 bases and J 2 bases, leaving 7 bases between the germline ends. Germline-derived CDR1 and CDR2 are LNHDA and SQIVND (reference sequence). CDR3 length equals 13 residues. DNA for the CDR3: TGTGCCAGTAGTCTGAGAGCCTACAATGAGCAGTTCTTC. Its translation: CASSLRAYNEQFF.

The count of this clonotype is one. A much more abundant neighbour one base away suggests this may be a read error. This rearrangement joins TRBV29-1 to TRBJ2-1; 7 bases are shared with TRBD2. CDR1 and CDR2 (germline): SQVTM, ANQGSEA. The CDR3 totals 16 residues. V shed 7 bases and J 2 bases; nucleotides not matched to a gene: 14. In DNA form, the CDR3 reads TGCAGCGCCCGGCATGGAGCGGGGACGACCTACAATGAGCAGTTCTTC. This translates into CSARHGAGTTYNEQFF.

This clonotype was counted only a few times. A much larger clone differs from this one at a single base, so this may be a read error. The chain is built from TRBV11-1 and TRBJ2-5, with 11 bases fitting TRBD2. The CDR3 is 16 amino acids. The V gene's germline CDR1 is SGHAT and CDR2 FQDESV (reference sequence). CDR3 nucleotides: TGTGTCAGCAGCCCAGCCCCACTAGCGGGAGTTGAGACCCAGTACTTC. Residues: CVSSPAPLAGVETQYF.

As for this clonotype: The CDR3 carries no conserved terminal phenylalanine or tryptophan, so it likely arises from a read error. The chain carries TRBV4-1 and TRBJ2-5; 10 bases are a match to TRBD1. The V and J ends lost 0 bases and 6 bases, in that order; junction bases with no gene match: 4. Germline V gene sequence: CDR1 MGHRA, CDR2 YSYEKL. This CDR3 is 15 amino acids long. As DNA, the CDR3 is TGCGCCAGCAGCCAAGAACGGGACAGGGGAAAGACCCAGTACTTA. Its protein is CASSQERDRGKTQYL.

The V call is TRBV29-1, the J call TRBJ2-2, with D possibly being TRBD1 or TRBD2 (6 bases each). The CDR3 runs to 13 residues. V lost 5 bases and J lost 6, with 13 bases in between. The germline V gene encodes CDR1 SQVTM and CDR2 ANQGSEA. The CDR3 spells CSVLGGRPGELFF. For the CDR3, the DNA is TGCAGCGTTTTAGGGGGGAGGCCCGGGGAGCTGTTTTTT.

A remark on this clonotype: A much larger clone lies a single base off, so this may be a read error. The chain uses TRBV4-1 and TRBJ2-4, with a weak D call TRBD1 (6 bases). The CDR3 loop spans 14 amino acids. Germline CDR1 is MGHRA and CDR2 is YSYEKL. CDR3 nucleotide sequence: TGCGCCAGCAGCCCCAGCTCAGGGGAAAACATTCAGCACTTC. Translated: CASSPSSGENIQHF.

On this clonotype itself: The CDR3 does not close with the conserved phenylalanine or tryptophan, likely indicating a read error. The chain carries TRBV6-2 or TRBV6-3 and TRBJ2-7, with a possible D match to TRBD1 (6 bases). The V end lost 0 bases, the J end lost 2 bases, and 14 bases lay between the germline ends. The CDR3 totals 16 residues. Germline CDR1 is MNHEY and CDR2 is SVGEGT. The CDR3 spells CASSYSTKGDTYEQYS. The CDR3 bases are TGTGCCAGCAGTTACTCGACTAAGGGGGATACCTACGAGCAGTACTCC.

This clonotype was seen at least ten times. At one boundary the junction diverges from the germline segment, which might be a read error. The gene calls are TRBV11-3 and TRBJ1-1; possible D gene TRBD1, 5 bases. The V gene's germline CDR1 is SGHNT and CDR2 YENEEA. This CDR3 has 15 residues. For the CDR3, the DNA is TGTGCCAGCAGCCGCCTGGGGCAGGTGAACGCTGAAGCTTTCTTT. Protein sequence: CASSRLGQVNAEAFF.

About this clonotype itself: Given a much more abundant clone one base away, this may be a read error. This chain connects TRBV29-1 to TRBJ2-3; the D gene is possibly TRBD1 (5 bases). Germline CDR1 is SQVTM and CDR2 is ANQGSEA. This CDR3 comprises 12 residues. The CDR3 sequence is CSVGDSTDKQYF. The DNA for the CDR3 is TGCAGCGTTGGTGACAGCACAGATAAGCAGTATTTT.

The CDR3 DNA reads TGTGCCAGCACCCTGGGGGGTCGGGACTACAATGAGCAGTTCTTC. It translates to CASTLGGRDYNEQFF. This chain uses TRBV12-3 or TRBV12-4 with TRBJ2-1, with D maybe TRBD2 (6 bases). V gave up 7 bases and J gave up 3 bases, with 16 bases separating them. The CDR3 is made up of 15 amino acids.

About this clonotype: With a much larger clone just one base away, this may be a read error. Without the conserved terminal phenylalanine or tryptophan, this CDR3 likely stems from a read error. The V call is TRBV10-2, the J call TRBJ2-6; TRBD2 agrees at 15 bases. V dropped 2 bases and J dropped 4; count of bases not matched to a gene: 6. The V gene's germline CDR1 is WSHSY and CDR2 SAAADI. The CDR3 runs 19 residues. The CDR3, as DNA: TGCGCCAGCAGTGAGAACGGACTAGCGGGAGGGGACGGGGCCAACGTCCTGACTTCC. Translation: CASSENGLAGGDGANVLTS.

This clonotype has ten or more counts. CDR3 in DNA: TGTGCCAGCAGCTTCAGGACAGGGGAAAGGTTTAACACTGAAGCTTTCTTT. Amino acids: CASSFRTGERFNTEAFF. This rearrangement joins TRBV11-3 to TRBJ1-1, with 9 bases lining up with TRBD1. The CDR3 loop spans 17 amino acids. V was clipped by 3 bases and J by 2 bases; unmatched bases: 10. Per the germline V gene, CDR1 is SGHNT and CDR2 is YENEEA. The full variable domain, its missing parts supplied by reference TRBV11-3 and TRBJ1-1, is EAGVVQSPRYKIIEKKQPVAFWCNPISGHNTLYWYLQNLGQGPELLIRYENEEAVDDSQLPKDRFSAERLKGVDSTLKIQPAELGDSAVYLCASSFRTGERFNTEAFFGQGTRLTVV.

For this clonotype: The germline gene is not matched at one end of the junction; a read error may be the cause. The chain couples TRBV24-1 to TRBJ2-3; D is perhaps TRBD1 (6 bases). The CDR3 loop spans 14 amino acids. Germline V gives CDR1 KGHDR, CDR2 SFDVKD. CDR3 in amino acids: CATSDSQGWNTQYF. CDR3 in DNA: TGTGCCACTAGTGATTCACAGGGTTGGAATACGCAGTATTTT.

The V and J genes are TRBV29-1 and TRBJ1-2; D not resolved. V lost 7 bases to trimming and J lost 7 bases, with 13 bases between them. Per germline, CDR1 SQVTM and CDR2 ANQGSEA. The CDR3 loop spans 11 amino acids. The CDR3 nucleotides are TGCAGCGATTTGGTCTCATGTGGCTACACCTTC. Amino acids: CSDLVSCGYTF. The variable domain in full, completed from reference TRBV29-1 and TRBJ1-2, reads SAVISQKPSRDICQRGTSLTIQCQVDSQVTMMFWYRQQPGQSLTLIATANQGSEATYESGFVIDKFPISRPNLTFSTLTVSNMSPEDSSIYLCSDLVSCGYTFGSGTRLTVV.

Note on this clonotype: A read error may produce the germline difference seen at one junction end. This rearrangement joins TRBV11-2 to TRBJ2-7; D perhaps matches TRBD1 (6 bases). There are 13 residues in the CDR3. The germline V gene encodes CDR1 SGHAT and CDR2 FQNNGV. The CDR3 is CANSFSGDDEQYF. CDR3 nucleotide sequence: TGTGCCAACAGCTTTTCAGGGGATGACGAGCAGTACTTC.

About this clonotype itself: One end of the junction varies from germline; a read error may be responsible. The chain carries TRBV4-2 and TRBJ1-2; 7 positions agree with TRBD1. CDR1 LGHNA and CDR2 YNFKEQ come from the germline V gene. The CDR3 spans 14 residues. The DNA for the CDR3 is TGTGCCAGCAGCCCGGGGACAGTTAACTATAGCTACACCTTC. It encodes CASSPGTVNYSYTF.

A note on this clonotype: This may be a read error: a much more frequent sequence differs by one nucleotide. The chain joins TRBV6-2 or TRBV6-3 to TRBJ2-5; D unclear. Per germline, CDR1 MNHEY and CDR2 SVGEGT. The CDR3 contains 13 residues. The CDR3 bases are TGTGCCGGCAGTAATGGGCAGCAAGAGACCCAGTACTTC. Translated: CAGSNGQQETQYF.

This clonotype was counted a few times. CDR3 DNA sequence: TGTGCCAGCAGCCCGCAGGGGGAGTATGGCTACACCTTC. It is translated as CASSPQGEYGYTF. V and J are TRBV7-9 and TRBJ1-2; 7 bases fit TRBD1. The germline CDR1 and CDR2 sequences are SEHNR and FQNEAQ (reference sequence). This CDR3 is 13 amino acids long. The junction had 5 bases not matched to a gene; V was cut back by 5 bases and J by 5 bases.

V gene TRBV12-3 or TRBV12-4 combines with J gene TRBJ1-1; 7 nucleotides align to TRBD1. The CDR3 runs 14 residues. Trimming removed 7 bases from V and 6 bases from J; junction bases left unmatched: 11. CDR3 residues: CASNFDDRDSEAFF. The CDR3 DNA follows: TGTGCCAGCAATTTTGACGACAGGGATTCTGAAGCTTTCTTT.